These 17 T cell receptor beta chains were all obtained from the same sample, sequenced in a study of blood T cell repertoires in COVID-19. The method was immunoSEQ multiplex PCR; TCRdb's version includes in-frame clones alone and lacks a portion of them. The repertoire includes tens of thousands of clones, roughly 80% of them detected once, and less than 6% sits in the top ten. Sequencing was done on a sample of peripheral blood. These receptor sequences come from a human donor in a cohort sampled during active COVID-19.

The chain links TRBV18 to TRBJ1-2; perhaps TRBD1 as D (6 bases). Germline CDR1 and CDR2: KGHSH and LQKENI. V lost 3 bases and J 0 bases, leaving 20 bases between the germline ends. The CDR3 contains 18 residues. The DNA for the CDR3 is TGTGCCAGCTCACCCCAGTTAGTGGGGAACAGGGCTAACTATGGCTACACCTTC. Translated, it gives CASSPQLVGNRANYGYTF.

CDR3 sequence: CASSLWPRENYGYTF. The DNA for the CDR3 is TGTGCCAGCAGCTTGTGGCCGAGGGAGAACTATGGCTACACCTTC. The rearrangement links TRBV5-5 to TRBJ1-2; D ambiguous. The V gene lost 1 base and the J gene lost 2 bases, with 12 bases spanning the gap. CDR1 and CDR2 from the germline V gene are SGHKS and YYEKEE (reference sequence). The CDR3 contains 15 residues.

This chain links TRBV28 with TRBJ2-7; maybe TRBD2 (7 bases). V was clipped by 10 bases and J by 7 bases, with 11 bases between them. The V gene's germline CDR1 is MDHEN and CDR2 SYDVKM. The CDR3 is 10 amino acids. CDR3 sequence reads: CATGEGEQYF. CDR3 coding DNA: TGTGCCACAGGGGAGGGAGAGCAGTACTTC. The full variable domain, with the rest looked up from reference TRBV28 and TRBJ2-7, is DVKVTQSSRYLVKRTGEKVFLECVQDMDHENMFWYRQDPGLGLRLIYFSYDVKMKEKGDIPEGYSVSREKKERFSLILESASTNQTSMYLCATGEGEQYFGPGTRLTVT.

V is TRBV5-1 and J is TRBJ1-1; no clear D gene. CDR1 is SGHRS, CDR2 YFSETQ, per germline. The CDR3 covers 15 residues. V was shortened by 1 base and J by 1 base, with 11 bases between the two germline ends. The CDR3 is CASSLWVGKNTEAFF. DNA for the CDR3: TGCGCCAGCAGCTTGTGGGTGGGCAAGAACACTGAAGCTTTCTTT.

This rearrangement joins TRBV18 to TRBJ2-5, with 10 bases lining up with TRBD2. Germline-derived CDR1 and CDR2 are KGHSH and LQKENI. The CDR3 has 17 residues. V shed 2 bases, J shed 5 bases, and the junction held 11 bases outside the gene matches. The CDR3 bases are TGTGCCAGCTCACCAATTGCTAGCGGGGGACCCGGGGAGACCCAGTACTTC. Encoded protein: CASSPIASGGPGETQYF.

This chain joins TRBV3-1 (or the pseudogene TRBV3-2) and TRBJ1-2, with 7 bases matching TRBD1. Germline V CDR1 and CDR2: LGHDT, YNNKEL (reference sequence). Trimming at V came to 3 bases and at J to 7 bases, leaving 8 bases not matched to a gene. This CDR3 comprises 14 residues. The CDR3 protein is CASSHPGYRGGYTF. CDR3 sequence (DNA): TGTGCCAGCAGCCATCCGGGGTACAGGGGTGGCTACACCTTC.

This chain links TRBV6-5 with TRBJ1-2, with D unclear. Looked up from germline, CDR1 is MNHEY and CDR2 is SVGAGI. The CDR3 has 12 residues. Trimming removed 6 bases at V and 4 bases at J, with 9 bases between. CDR3 region: CASSQIFYGYTF. In DNA, the CDR3 is TGTGCCAGCAGCCAGATATTCTATGGCTACACCTTC.

This chain joins TRBV27 and TRBJ1-6; D is ambiguous. The CDR3 extends over 17 amino acids. Germline V gives CDR1 MNHEY, CDR2 SMNVEV (reference sequence). Trimming left V 3 bases short and J 0 bases short, with 12 bases between. The CDR3 DNA follows: TGTGCCAGCAGTTTGGTCCCAGGCAGCTCCTATAATTCACCCCTCCACTTT. It is translated as CASSLVPGSSYNSPLHF.

This chain uses TRBV27 with TRBJ1-1, with D maybe TRBD1 (5 bases). Germline V lookup: CDR1 MNHEY, CDR2 SMNVEV (reference sequence). Trimming removed 2 bases from V and 0 bases from J, with 13 bases in between. The CDR3 consists of 16 residues. The CDR3 reads CASSLMAGLMNTEAFF. CDR3 coding DNA: TGTGCCAGCAGTTTAATGGCGGGGCTAATGAACACTGAAGCTTTCTTT.

This sequence joins TRBV7-9 and TRBJ1-2; D perhaps matches TRBD1 (5 bases). Trimming removed 3 bases at V and 7 bases at J, with 6 bases between. Germline V gives CDR1 SEHNR, CDR2 FQNEAQ (reference sequence). The CDR3 extends over 11 amino acids. The chain's CDR3 is CASSFQGGYTF. CDR3 DNA: TGTGCCAGCAGCTTTCAGGGTGGCTACACCTTC.

The rearrangement links TRBV10-3 to TRBJ1-2, with a weak D call TRBD1 (6 bases). Trimming removed 5 bases from V and 8 bases from J, with 15 bases in between. The germline CDR1 and CDR2 sequences are ENHRY and SYGVKD. This CDR3 spans 13 amino acids. The CDR3 nucleotides read TGTGCCATCAGTTCGACCGGGACAAACGGCTACACCTTC. It yields the protein CAISSTGTNGYTF.

The gene calls are TRBV7-6 and TRBJ2-5; tentatively, D is TRBD2 (7 bases). V dropped 1 base and J dropped 5 bases, with 17 bases sitting between them. CDR3 length equals 16 residues. Germline CDR1 reads SGHVS; CDR2 reads FNYEAQ. CDR3 loop: CASSLGGEGGGETQYF. Written as DNA, the CDR3 is TGTGCCAGCAGCTTAGGAGGTGAGGGGGGAGGGGAGACCCAGTACTTC.

This clone was seen a single time. The chain links TRBV12-5 to TRBJ1-2; no clear D. CDR1 and CDR2 (germline): LGHNT, FRNRAP. V lost 1 base and J lost 7, with 25 bases in between. The CDR3 totals 18 residues. CDR3 nucleotide sequence: TGTGCTAGTGGTTTGGGCTTCGTACTTCCTCCACCCTTACGTGGCTACACCTTC. Its protein product is CASGLGFVLPPPLRGYTF.

In this sample, this clone turned up once. V usage is TRBV24-1 and J usage is TRBJ2-7, with 9 bases that match TRBD1. The ends lost 7 bases at V and 4 bases at J; junction bases unmatched: 7. CDR3 length: 14 amino acids. CDR1 is KGHDR, CDR2 SFDVKD, per germline. CDR3 loop: CATRPGQGRYEQYF. DNA of the CDR3: TGTGCCACCAGACCGGGACAGGGACGATACGAGCAGTACTTC.

The chain couples TRBV9 to TRBJ2-6; TRBD2 aligns across 9 bases. This CDR3 has 18 amino acids. The germline gives CDR1 SGDLS, CDR2 YYNGEE. The V and J ends lost 1 base and 0 bases, in that order; junction bases with no gene match: 5. Here the CDR3 reads CASSVNLREGSGANVLTF. In DNA form, the CDR3 reads TGTGCCAGCAGCGTAAATTTGCGGGAGGGCTCTGGGGCCAACGTCCTGACTTTC.

The chain joins TRBV7-3 to TRBJ2-2, with 8 bases fitting TRBD2. The germline V gene encodes CDR1 SGHTA and CDR2 FQGTGA. Trimming took 6 bases from V and 7 from J; bases not matched to a gene: 7. This CDR3 spans 14 amino acids. This CDR3 reads CASSLSGGGGELFF. CDR3 coding DNA: TGTGCCAGCAGTCTAAGCGGGGGTGGCGGGGAGCTGTTTTTT.

CDR3: CASRRSNYGYTF. CDR3 coding DNA: TGTGCCAGCAGGCGATCTAACTATGGCTACACCTTC. The chain employs TRBV6-5 and TRBJ1-2; D unclear. Germline assignment: CDR1 MNHEY and CDR2 SVGAGI. Trimming pared 6 bases from V and 0 bases from J, leaving 5 bases between. The CDR3 spans 12 residues.